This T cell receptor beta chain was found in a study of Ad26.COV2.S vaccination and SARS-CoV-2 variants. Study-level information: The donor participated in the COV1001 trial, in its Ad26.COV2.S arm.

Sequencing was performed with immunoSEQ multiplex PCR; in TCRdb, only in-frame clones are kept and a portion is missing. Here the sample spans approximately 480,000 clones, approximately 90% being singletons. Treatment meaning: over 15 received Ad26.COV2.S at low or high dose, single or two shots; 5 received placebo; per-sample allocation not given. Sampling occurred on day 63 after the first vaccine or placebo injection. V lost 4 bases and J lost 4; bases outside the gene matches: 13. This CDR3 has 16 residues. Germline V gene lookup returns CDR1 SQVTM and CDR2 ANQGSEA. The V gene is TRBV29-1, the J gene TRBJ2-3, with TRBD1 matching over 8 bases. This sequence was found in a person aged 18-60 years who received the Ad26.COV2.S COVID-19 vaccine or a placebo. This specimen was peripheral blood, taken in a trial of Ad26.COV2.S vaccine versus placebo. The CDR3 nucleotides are TGCAGCGTTGTACAGCGGACAGGGTGGGGGCCAGATACGCAGTATTTT. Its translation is CSVVQRTGWGPDTQYF.